The rows below give T cell receptor beta chains drawn from one sample of a study of cytomegalovirus exposure and HLA in healthy donors. Assay used: immunoSEQ multiplex PCR; TCRdb lists only in-frame clones, some missing. The profile shows about 130,000 clones, 80% to 90% of them singletons. Sequencing input: PBMCs. The receptors here all came from a woman aged 40 to 49 in good health and CMV-seropositive. Both conserved end residues are part of each CDR3. A D gene is named only where the DNA matches it firmly. Some rows mark clone size as missing; the rest say once, few, many or name a class of expanded clone.

cdr3_nt: TGTGCCAGCAGCGGAGATATCAATTCACCCCTCCACTTT; cdr3_aa: CASSGDINSPLHF; d_call: NA; clone_size: NA; v_call: TRBV9; j_call: TRBJ1-6
cdr3_nt: TGTGCCAGCAGTTACGTCGCGGGGTACACCGGGGAGCTGTTTTTT; cdr3_aa: CASSYVAGYTGELFF; d_call: NA; clone_size: NA; v_call: TRBV6-5; j_call: TRBJ2-2
cdr3_nt: TGTGCCAGCAGTTTGTTAGCGGGAGGGAACACCGGGGAGCTGTTTTTT; cdr3_aa: CASSLLAGGNTGELFF; d_call: TRBD2; clone_size: NA; v_call: TRBV27; j_call: TRBJ2-2
cdr3_nt: TGTGCCGGTAAAAGGTCTAGCGGGAGATACGAGCAGTACTTC; cdr3_aa: CAGKRSSGRYEQYF; d_call: TRBD2; clone_size: few; v_call: TRBV30; j_call: TRBJ2-7
cdr3_nt: TGTGCCAGCAGTTTGGGGGCAGTGTCCAACAATGAGCAGTTCTTC; cdr3_aa: CASSLGAVSNNEQFF; d_call: NA; clone_size: NA; v_call: TRBV6-6; j_call: TRBJ2-1
cdr3_nt: TGCGCCAGCAGTGAGACGGACAGGCGCTCACCCCTCCACTTT; cdr3_aa: CASSETDRRSPLHF; d_call: TRBD1; clone_size: NA; v_call: TRBV10-2; j_call: TRBJ1-6
cdr3_nt: TGTGCCAGCCTCACGACAGGGAGCTCCTACAATGAGCAGTTCTTC; cdr3_aa: CASLTTGSSYNEQFF; d_call: TRBD1; clone_size: few; v_call: TRBV28; j_call: TRBJ2-1
cdr3_nt: TGTGCCAGCAGTGCCAGCGGGGGGACTTTTTTCAATGAGCAGTTCTTC; cdr3_aa: CASSASGGTFFNEQFF; d_call: TRBD2; clone_size: once; v_call: TRBV28; j_call: TRBJ2-1
cdr3_nt: TGTGCCAGTAGTCGAGACAGGGTTCAGCCCCAGCATTTT; cdr3_aa: CASSRDRVQPQHF; d_call: TRBD1; clone_size: NA; v_call: TRBV19; j_call: TRBJ1-5
cdr3_nt: TGTGCCAGCAGCAAGGGGACTAGCCGCACAGATACGCAGTATTTT; cdr3_aa: CASSKGTSRTDTQYF; d_call: TRBD2; clone_size: NA; v_call: TRBV28; j_call: TRBJ2-3
cdr3_nt: TGTGCCAGCAGGAGGGACCGGGACAGGGGGCTTGGGGCCAACGTCCTGACTTTC; cdr3_aa: CASRRDRDRGLGANVLTF; d_call: TRBD1; clone_size: NA; v_call: TRBV7-6; j_call: TRBJ2-6
cdr3_nt: TGTGCCACCCAGGAACCGGGACTAGCAGATACGCAGTATTTT; cdr3_aa: CATQEPGLADTQYF; d_call: TRBD2; clone_size: NA; v_call: TRBV2; j_call: TRBJ2-3
cdr3_nt: TGCAGCGTTGAAGGAGGGATCTGGAAATCGGAGCAGTACTTC; cdr3_aa: CSVEGGIWKSEQYF; d_call: NA; clone_size: NA; v_call: TRBV29-1; j_call: TRBJ2-5
cdr3_nt: TGTGCCTGGAGTCGCGACAGGGCCTCCTCAGATACGCAGTATTTT; cdr3_aa: CAWSRDRASSDTQYF; d_call: TRBD1; clone_size: NA; v_call: TRBV30; j_call: TRBJ2-3
cdr3_nt: TGTGCCAGCAGTTTATCAGGGCCCGGGGTGGGCTACACCTTC; cdr3_aa: CASSLSGPGVGYTF; d_call: NA; clone_size: NA; v_call: TRBV27; j_call: TRBJ1-2
cdr3_nt: TGTGCCAGCAGCATTGACAGGGGCTCCTACGAGCAGTACTTC; cdr3_aa: CASSIDRGSYEQYF; d_call: TRBD1; clone_size: few; v_call: TRBV27; j_call: TRBJ2-7
cdr3_nt: TGCGCCAGCAGCCAAGATGGGCCATCCGGGGGGGGCGGCTACACCTTC; cdr3_aa: CASSQDGPSGGGGYTF; d_call: NA; clone_size: NA; v_call: TRBV4-1; j_call: TRBJ1-2
cdr3_nt: TGTGCCAGCAGCCGCAGTGGGAGCGGCTCGCCCCCCCGAGAGACCCAGTACTTC; cdr3_aa: CASSRSGSGSPPRETQYF; d_call: NA; clone_size: NA; v_call: TRBV9; j_call: TRBJ2-5
cdr3_nt: TGCGCCAGCAGCCCTACTAGCGGGCTCAATGAGCAGTTCTTC; cdr3_aa: CASSPTSGLNEQFF; d_call: TRBD2; clone_size: NA; v_call: TRBV4-1; j_call: TRBJ2-1
cdr3_nt: TGTGCCAGCAGCCAAGATGGCAGGGAAGAATTTAATTCACCCCTCCACTTT; cdr3_aa: CASSQDGREEFNSPLHF; d_call: NA; clone_size: NA; v_call: TRBV14; j_call: TRBJ1-6
cdr3_nt: TGTGCCAGCAGCTTACAGGTCGGGGAGCTGTTTTTT; cdr3_aa: CASSLQVGELFF; d_call: NA; clone_size: NA; v_call: TRBV11-2; j_call: TRBJ2-2
cdr3_nt: TGTGCCAGTAGTATGTTCGGCGGAGGGGACATTCAGTACTTC; cdr3_aa: CASSMFGGGDIQYF; d_call: NA; clone_size: few; v_call: TRBV19; j_call: TRBJ2-4
cdr3_nt: TGTGCCAGCAGTTTTGCAGGGGTTCGTAGCTATGGCTACACCTTC; cdr3_aa: CASSFAGVRSYGYTF; d_call: NA; clone_size: few; v_call: TRBV7-9; j_call: TRBJ1-2
cdr3_nt: TGCGCCAGCAGCCCTAGGGAGCTCAAAAGCACAGATACGCAGTATTTT; cdr3_aa: CASSPRELKSTDTQYF; d_call: NA; clone_size: NA; v_call: TRBV5-1; j_call: TRBJ2-3
cdr3_nt: TGTGCCAGCAGTACTTTGACAGGGGGGGGCTTGAATCAGCCCCAGCATTTT; cdr3_aa: CASSTLTGGGLNQPQHF; d_call: TRBD1; clone_size: once; v_call: TRBV28; j_call: TRBJ1-5
cdr3_nt: TGTGCCAGCAGCTTTCGGAACACCGGGGAGCTGTTTTTT; cdr3_aa: CASSFRNTGELFF; d_call: NA; clone_size: NA; v_call: TRBV11-2; j_call: TRBJ2-2
cdr3_nt: TGTGCCAGCAGCTCCTCCGGGACTGCCTCTGGGCTGTTCTTC; cdr3_aa: CASSSSGTASGLFF; d_call: NA; clone_size: NA; v_call: TRBV7-3; j_call: TRBJ2-1
cdr3_nt: TGTGCCAGCTCGTCCGAGCGGGGCCTCTACAATGAGCAGTTCTTC; cdr3_aa: CASSSERGLYNEQFF; d_call: TRBD2; clone_size: NA; v_call: TRBV18; j_call: TRBJ2-1
cdr3_nt: TGCAGTGCCGGACAGGGGGCTGAAGCTTTCTTT; cdr3_aa: CSAGQGAEAFF; d_call: TRBD1; clone_size: few; v_call: TRBV20-1; j_call: TRBJ1-1
cdr3_nt: TGCAGCGTTGAAGGCGGGACAGGGGATGAAGCTTTCTTT; cdr3_aa: CSVEGGTGDEAFF; d_call: TRBD1; clone_size: NA; v_call: TRBV29-1; j_call: TRBJ1-1
cdr3_nt: TGCGCCAGCTCCTTGAGGTGGGGCAGCACAGATACGCAGTATTTT; cdr3_aa: CASSLRWGSTDTQYF; d_call: NA; clone_size: NA; v_call: TRBV5-1; j_call: TRBJ2-3
cdr3_nt: TGTGCCGTGGGACAGGGAAACACCGGGGAGCTGTTTTTT; cdr3_aa: CAVGQGNTGELFF; d_call: TRBD1; clone_size: NA; v_call: TRBV6-5; j_call: TRBJ2-2
cdr3_nt: TGTGCCAGCAGTTCCGTGGCGGGAGTCACAGATACGCAGTATTTT; cdr3_aa: CASSSVAGVTDTQYF; d_call: TRBD2; clone_size: NA; v_call: TRBV6-5; j_call: TRBJ2-3
cdr3_nt: TGTGCCAGCAGCCCGGGGACAAACCAAGAGACCCAGTACTTC; cdr3_aa: CASSPGTNQETQYF; d_call: NA; clone_size: NA; v_call: TRBV7-9; j_call: TRBJ2-5
cdr3_nt: TGTGCCAGCAGCCCCGACCTCGGGTTTATAAATACGCAGTATTTT; cdr3_aa: CASSPDLGFINTQYF; d_call: NA; clone_size: few; v_call: TRBV14; j_call: TRBJ2-3
cdr3_nt: TGTGCCAGCAGCCCCACAGGGAGGGTATACGAGCAGTACTTC; cdr3_aa: CASSPTGRVYEQYF; d_call: NA; clone_size: NA; v_call: TRBV7-9; j_call: TRBJ2-7
cdr3_nt: TGTGCCAGCAGCATGGACAGGGGCGAGCAGTACTTC; cdr3_aa: CASSMDRGEQYF; d_call: TRBD1; clone_size: NA; v_call: TRBV6-5; j_call: TRBJ2-7
cdr3_nt: TGTGCCAGTAGTAACTCGGGACTCCAAGAGACCCAGTACTTC; cdr3_aa: CASSNSGLQETQYF; d_call: NA; clone_size: few; v_call: TRBV19; j_call: TRBJ2-5
cdr3_nt: TGTGCCAGTAGTATAGATCCGGGGAACTATGGCTACACCTTC; cdr3_aa: CASSIDPGNYGYTF; d_call: NA; clone_size: NA; v_call: TRBV19; j_call: TRBJ1-2
cdr3_nt: TGTGCCAGCAGCCCACCCCAGGCCGGAAACACCATATATTTT; cdr3_aa: CASSPPQAGNTIYF; d_call: NA; clone_size: once; v_call: TRBV28; j_call: TRBJ1-3
cdr3_nt: TGTGCCAGCAGCCAAGGCGTTAGCGGGACCGGCGAGCAGTACTTC; cdr3_aa: CASSQGVSGTGEQYF; d_call: TRBD2; clone_size: NA; v_call: TRBV4-2; j_call: TRBJ2-7
cdr3_nt: TGTGCCAGCAGCCCACCCGGGACAGGGGTCGAGCAGTACTTC; cdr3_aa: CASSPPGTGVEQYF; d_call: TRBD1; clone_size: few; v_call: TRBV7-9; j_call: TRBJ2-7
cdr3_nt: TGTGCCAGCAGCTTAAGCGGGCTAGCGACCTACGAGCAGTACTTC; cdr3_aa: CASSLSGLATYEQYF; d_call: NA; clone_size: NA; v_call: TRBV7-8; j_call: TRBJ2-7
cdr3_nt: TGTGCCAGCAGCCAAGAGGTTGGGGGGTCCTACAATGAGCAGTTCTTC; cdr3_aa: CASSQEVGGSYNEQFF; d_call: NA; clone_size: NA; v_call: TRBV4-2; j_call: TRBJ2-1
cdr3_nt: TGCGCCAGCAGTGAGCTAGCGGAAAACACCGGGGAGCTGTTTTTT; cdr3_aa: CASSELAENTGELFF; d_call: TRBD2; clone_size: NA; v_call: TRBV10-1; j_call: TRBJ2-2
cdr3_nt: TGTGCCACCTCGGCGGGAGCGGAGAATGAGCAGTTCTTC; cdr3_aa: CATSAGAENEQFF; d_call: TRBD2; clone_size: NA; v_call: TRBV6-4; j_call: TRBJ2-1
cdr3_nt: TGCGCCAGCAGCTCTCTACTCTCCTACGAGCAGTACTTC; cdr3_aa: CASSSLLSYEQYF; d_call: NA; clone_size: NA; v_call: TRBV5-1; j_call: TRBJ2-7
cdr3_nt: TGTGCCACCTCAGGACAGGGGGCCTTCCGGCCCCAGCATTTT; cdr3_aa: CATSGQGAFRPQHF; d_call: TRBD1; clone_size: few; v_call: TRBV2; j_call: TRBJ1-5